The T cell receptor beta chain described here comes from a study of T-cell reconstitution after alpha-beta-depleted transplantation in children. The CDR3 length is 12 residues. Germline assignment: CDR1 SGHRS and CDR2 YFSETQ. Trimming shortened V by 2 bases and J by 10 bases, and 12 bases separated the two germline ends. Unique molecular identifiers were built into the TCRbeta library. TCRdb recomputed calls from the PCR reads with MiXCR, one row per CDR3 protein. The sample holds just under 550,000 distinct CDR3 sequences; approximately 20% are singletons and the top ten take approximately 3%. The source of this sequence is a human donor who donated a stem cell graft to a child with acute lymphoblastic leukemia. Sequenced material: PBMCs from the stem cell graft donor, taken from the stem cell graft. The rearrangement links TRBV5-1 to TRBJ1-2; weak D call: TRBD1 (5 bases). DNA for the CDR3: TGCGCCAGCAGCTTCTCCGCGGGGGACTACACCTTC. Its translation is CASSFSAGDYTF. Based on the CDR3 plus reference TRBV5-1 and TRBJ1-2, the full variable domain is KAGVTQTPRYLIKTRGQQVTLSCSPISGHRSVSWYQQTPGQGLQFLFEYFSETQRNKGNFPGRFSGRQFSNSRSEMNVSTLELGDSALYLCASSFSAGDYTFGSGTRLTVV.